This is a list of T cell receptor beta chains from one sample in a study of OX40 agonist ivuxolimab in advanced cancers. Using immunoSEQ multiplex PCR, the repertoire was profiled, and TCRdb retains in-frame clones only, with some absent. The sample records about 62,000 clones, roughly four fifths being singletons. The sample was CD4+ or CD8+ T cells sorted from blood, taken in a trial of the OX40 agonist ivuxolimab. All receptors derive from an adult with an advanced solid tumor such as melanoma, head and neck, liver or kidney cancer. CDR3s include the opening cysteine and the closing phenylalanine or tryptophan. A D gene is named only where the DNA matches it firmly. Clone sizes are given selectively: once, few, many, or a class where the clone is expanded.

>.|TRBJ2-2|once|TRBV27
TGTGCCAGCAGTTTGGGGAGGACCGGGGAGCTGTTTTTT
CASSLGRTGELFF
>.|TRBJ2-2|.|TRBV28
TGTGCCAGCAGTTTCCGGACACCCGGTCCCGGGGAGCTGTTTTTT
CASSFRTPGPGELFF
>TRBD1|TRBJ1-6|.|TRBV6-4
TGTGCCAGCTCGCAGGACAGGGTTAATTCACCCCTCCACTTT
CASSQDRVNSPLHF
>TRBD2|TRBJ2-2|.|TRBV9
TGTGCCAGCAGCCTAAGACTAGCTGCCGGGGAGCTGTTTTTT
CASSLRLAAGELFF
>.|TRBJ2-2|.|TRBV11-2
TGTGCCAGCAGCCCCTCATACACCGGGGAGCTGTTTTTT
CASSPSYTGELFF
>.|TRBJ1-1|.|TRBV13
TGTGCCAGCAGCTCGCAACTTGACAGGTCGAACACTGAAGCTTTCTTT
CASSSQLDRSNTEAFF
>TRBD2|TRBJ2-7|medium-sized|TRBV2
TGTGCCAGCAGCCCACTAGCGGGGGCAACCGCGGAGTACTTC
CASSPLAGATAEYF
>.|TRBJ2-1|.|TRBV11-1
TGTGCCAGCAGCTTAAGGAGGGGGCCAGACAATGAGCAGTTCTTC
CASSLRRGPDNEQFF
>.|TRBJ1-6|.|TRBV11-2
TGTGCCAGCAGCTCCGGGGCTAATTCACCCCTCCACTTT
CASSSGANSPLHF
>.|TRBJ2-7|.|TRBV4-1
TGCGCCAGCAGCCAAGTAGGGTACGAGCAGTACTTC
CASSQVGYEQYF
>.|TRBJ1-2|once|TRBV14
TGTGCCAGCAGCCAATTGGCAGGGACTAACTATGGCTACACCTTC
CASSQLAGTNYGYTF
>.|TRBJ1-6|few|TRBV6-5
TGTGCCAGCAGTCGGTCGAATTCACCCCTCCACTTT
CASSRSNSPLHF
>TRBD2|TRBJ2-3|few|TRBV27
TGTGCCAGCAGGGGCCGGGGGGGCCGATCAGATACGCAGTATTTT
CASRGRGGRSDTQYF
>.|TRBJ1-5|.|TRBV30
TGTGCCTGGAGCCTCGGGATGGGGCCCCAGCATTTT
CAWSLGMGPQHF
>.|TRBJ1-5|.|TRBV27
TGTGCCAGCAGTTTAAAAGGGAGCTACAATCAGCCCCAGCATTTT
CASSLKGSYNQPQHF
>TRBD1|TRBJ1-3|.|TRBV5-6
TGTGCCAGCAGCTTGGGGAGGGGGCCGTCGGGAAACACCATATATTTT
CASSLGRGPSGNTIYF
>TRBD2|TRBJ2-3|.|TRBV7-2
TGTGCCAGCAGCTTACAAGCGGGGGGAGGAGCAGATACGCAGTATTTT
CASSLQAGGGADTQYF
>.|TRBJ2-1|.|TRBV11-3
TGTGCCAGCAGCTTAGATGACTACAATGAGCAGTTCTTC
CASSLDDYNEQFF
>TRBD2|TRBJ2-5|.|TRBV4-1
TGCGCCAGCAGCCGGGAGGGACTAGCGGGGACAGAGACCCAGTACTTC
CASSREGLAGTETQYF
>.|TRBJ1-4|.|TRBV5-4
TGTGCCAGCAGCCCCCAGCCCACATTCAATGAAAAACTGTTTTTT
CASSPQPTFNEKLFF
>.|TRBJ1-1|.|TRBV5-6
TGTGCCAGCAGCTTGACAGCCATCCGGAATGAAGCTTTCTTT
CASSLTAIRNEAFF
>TRBD1|TRBJ1-1|.|TRBV7-2
TGTGCCAGCAGCTTAGACAGGGGCGCTGAAGCTTTCTTT
CASSLDRGAEAFF
>TRBD2|TRBJ2-1|.|TRBV7-2
TGTGCCAGCAGCTCCGAACCAATAGCGGGGGGTCGAGGAAATGAGCAGTTCTTC
CASSSEPIAGGRGNEQFF
>TRBD1|TRBJ2-2|.|TRBV15
TGTGCCACCAGCAGAGAGAGGGGGCCCACCGGGGAGCTGTTTTTT
CATSRERGPTGELFF
>.|TRBJ2-5|.|TRBV18
TGTGCCAGCTCACGGTCAAGAAATACCCAAGAGACCCAGTACTTC
CASSRSRNTQETQYF
>.|TRBJ1-3|.|TRBV5-5
TGTGCCAGCAGCTTTGGGGTTCGGGACACCATATATTTT
CASSFGVRDTIYF
>.|TRBJ1-5|.|TRBV27
TGTGCCAGCAGTTTAGGGGGGATCGGCAATCAGCCCCAGCATTTT
CASSLGGIGNQPQHF
>TRBD1|TRBJ2-1|.|TRBV18
TGTGCCAGCTCACCCGATGACAGGGCAGCCCGCAATGAGCAGTTCTTC
CASSPDDRAARNEQFF
>.|TRBJ1-1|.|TRBV6-5
TGTGCCAGCAGTTCTATAGAAGGAGCTTTCTTT
CASSSIEGAFF
>.|TRBJ1-4|.|TRBV27
TGTGCCAGCAGTTTAGGCAGGTTCAATGAAAAACTGTTTTTT
CASSLGRFNEKLFF
>TRBD1|TRBJ1-2|.|TRBV15
TGTGCCACCAGCAGAGACGGACAGGGGGGCGGCTACACCTTC
CATSRDGQGGGYTF
>TRBD1|TRBJ2-5|once|TRBV6-5
TGTGCCAGCAGTTCTGGGACAGGGGGCCCAGAGACCCAGTACTTC
CASSSGTGGPETQYF
>.|TRBJ1-2|.|TRBV2
TGTGCCAGCAGTCCGGACATTACCTATGGCTACACCTTC
CASSPDITYGYTF
>TRBD2|TRBJ2-3|.|TRBV5-4
TGTGCCAGCAGCCCGGGACTAGCGGCAGATACGCAGTATTTT
CASSPGLAADTQYF
>TRBD1|TRBJ1-1|.|TRBV5-1
TGCGCCAGCAGCTTGGGACAGGGGGCGCGGGCTGAAGCTTTCTTT
CASSLGQGARAEAFF
>TRBD1|TRBJ1-2|.|TRBV5-8
TGTGCCAGCAGCCCCCTGCCGGGACAGGGGCTCTATGGCTACACCTTC
CASSPLPGQGLYGYTF
>.|TRBJ1-2|few|TRBV27
TGTGCCACCTACAGATATGGCTACACCTTC
CATYRYGYTF
>.|TRBJ1-6|.|TRBV5-4
TGTGCCAGCAGCTTTCCGGGGAATAATTCACCCCTCCACTTT
CASSFPGNNSPLHF
>.|TRBJ2-1|.|TRBV6-1
TGTGCCAGCAGCGAGATGGTCACACCCTACAATGAGCAGTTCTTC
CASSEMVTPYNEQFF
>TRBD2|TRBJ2-3|.|TRBV5-1
TGCGCCAGCAGCTTGGAACCTAGCGGGGGGGCCACAGATACGCAGTATTTT
CASSLEPSGGATDTQYF
>.|TRBJ2-1|.|TRBV7-3
TGTGCCAGCAGCTTCAAGGACGAGCAGTTCTTC
CASSFKDEQFF
>.|TRBJ2-7|.|TRBV7-2
TGTGCCAGCAGCTTAGGCAGGGCTAACGAGCAGTACTTC
CASSLGRANEQYF
>.|TRBJ1-6|medium-sized|TRBV5-6
TGTGCCAGCAGCCCCCGACAGTTTAATTCACCCCTCCACTTT
CASSPRQFNSPLHF
>.|TRBJ1-2|.|TRBV7-2
TGTGCCAGCAGCTTCCAGGGCTATGGCTACACCTTC
CASSFQGYGYTF
>.|TRBJ2-3|.|TRBV30
TGTGCCTGGAGTGTACAGGGCGGTGGCACAGATACGCAGTATTTT
CAWSVQGGGTDTQYF
>.|TRBJ2-5|.|TRBV18
TGTGCCAGCTCACCCGTGGTTTTGGAGACCCAGTACTTC
CASSPVVLETQYF
>TRBD1|TRBJ1-5|.|TRBV15
TGTGCCACCAGTTTACAGGGGAGCAATCAGCCCCAGCATTTT
CATSLQGSNQPQHF
>TRBD2|TRBJ2-4|.|TRBV7-2
TGTGCCAGCAGCCTCAATCCTAGCGGGGGGACGGACAAAAACATTCAGTACTTC
CASSLNPSGGTDKNIQYF
>.|TRBJ1-1|.|TRBV5-1
TGCGCCAGCAGCTTGGTTCAGGGTTTGAACACTGAAGCTTTCTTT
CASSLVQGLNTEAFF
>.|TRBJ1-5|.|TRBV19
TGTGCCAGTAGTCCTGGAGGGACCCGACTTAATCAGCCCCAGCATTTT
CASSPGGTRLNQPQHF
>.|TRBJ1-2|few|TRBV25-1
TGTGCCAGCAGTGATACAGGGCCCCACTATGGCTACACCTTC
CASSDTGPHYGYTF
>.|TRBJ2-1|once|TRBV4-3
TGCGCCAGCAGCTCCCATACCGGGGGACCCTACAATGAGCAGTTCTTC
CASSSHTGGPYNEQFF
>.|TRBJ2-3|.|TRBV18
TGTGCCAGCTCAGGCCGGACAGGCACAGATACGCAGTATTTT
CASSGRTGTDTQYF
>.|TRBJ2-7|.|TRBV6-1
TGTGCCAGCGGCGGCGGGGTAAGCTCCTACGAGCAGTACTTC
CASGGGVSSYEQYF
>.|TRBJ1-1|.|TRBV29-1
TGCAGCGTGTGGGGGGGCGGGAACACTGAAGCTTTCTTT
CSVWGGGNTEAFF